The 27 T cell receptor beta chains listed next were all sequenced from one sample in a study of blood T cell repertoires in COVID-19. Method: immunoSEQ multiplex PCR; TCRdb's copy keeps in-frame clones and lacks some. This sample has about 320,000 clones, with around four fifths found just once. The sample taken for sequencing was peripheral blood. The receptors stem from a woman in her fifties or sixties with acute or convalescent COVID-19.

In its sample, this clone was seen once. In DNA, the CDR3 is TGTGCCAGCAGCCTAGGGACAGGGAGAAACTATGGCTACACCTTC. Protein sequence: CASSLGTGRNYGYTF. This chain links TRBV28 with TRBJ1-2; 9 bases are shared with TRBD1. The CDR3 runs 15 residues. The germline V gene encodes CDR1 MDHEN and CDR2 SYDVKM. V shed 6 bases, J shed 2 bases, and the junction held 7 bases outside the gene matches.

This clone was seen only a few times. The rearrangement uses TRBV5-1 and TRBJ2-1; D is unclear. The CDR3 spans 15 residues. Germline V lookup: CDR1 SGHRS, CDR2 YFSETQ. Trimming left V 7 bases short and J 7 bases short, with 21 bases between. This CDR3 is CASAPGLIPGNEQFF. Written as DNA, the CDR3 is TGCGCCAGCGCTCCTGGCTTGATACCAGGTAATGAGCAGTTCTTC.

This clone appeared once. V is TRBV7-9 and J is TRBJ2-2; possible D gene TRBD1, 5 bases. V was shortened by 5 bases and J by 2 bases, with 12 bases between the two germline ends. The germline V gene has CDR1 SEHNR and CDR2 FQNEAQ (reference sequence). The CDR3 covers 15 residues. CDR3 nucleotides: TGTGCCAGCAGCCGCACGACAGTTAACACCGGGGAGCTGTTTTTT. It translates to CASSRTTVNTGELFF.

V is TRBV18 and J is TRBJ2-7, with TRBD2 matching 7 bases. J gave up 5 bases and V 6 bases, and 10 bases lay outside the gene matches. The CDR3 runs 14 residues. In germline, CDR1 is KGHSH, CDR2 LQKENI. Written as DNA, the CDR3 is TGTGCCAGCTCCCCGGCCCGCGGGAGCGACGAGCAGTACTTC. Its translation is CASSPARGSDEQYF.

This clone was found a few times. The CDR3 DNA reads as TGTGCCATCAGTGACTCCGCGACTAGCGGGGGTTACACCGGGGAGCTGTTTTTT. It specifies CAISDSATSGGYTGELFF. The V call is TRBV10-3, the J call TRBJ2-2; 12 nucleotides line up with TRBD2. The trim removed 3 bases at V and 3 bases at J, leaving 8 bases unmatched. In germline, CDR1 is ENHRY, CDR2 SYGVKD. The length of the CDR3 is 18 residues.

The CDR3 sequence: CALAPDRLITDTQYF. CDR3 DNA: TGTGCCTTAGCCCCGGACAGGTTGATCACAGATACGCAGTATTTT. The rearrangement links TRBV30 to TRBJ2-3, with TRBD1 identical over 7 bases. After removal of 7 bases from V and 2 bases from J, the junction contained 12 bases not matched to a gene. Germline values: CDR1 GTSNPN, CDR2 SVGIG (reference sequence). The CDR3 loop spans 15 amino acids.

This chain links TRBV24-1 with TRBJ2-3; D unresolved. The germline V and J ends were trimmed by 0 bases and 6 bases, with 6 bases remaining between them. Germline V lookup: CDR1 KGHDR, CDR2 SFDVKD. The CDR3 length is 13 residues. The CDR3 DNA reads as TGTGCCACCAGTGATTTGAAAGAGGATACGCAGTATTTT. Amino acids: CATSDLKEDTQYF.

As concerns this clone: The identical CDR3 is also encoded by other nucleotide sequences in the sample. The chain employs TRBV30 and TRBJ1-2; no definite D call. The CDR3 is made up of 13 amino acids. Trimming took 2 bases from V and 2 from J, leaving 9 bases between them. Germline V gene data show CDR1 as GTSNPN and CDR2 as SVGIG (reference sequence). The CDR3 DNA reads TGTGCCTGGAGTAGTACGGGGAACTATGGCTACACCTTC. Its protein is CAWSSTGNYGYTF.

This clone occurred a few times. The chain uses TRBV27 and TRBJ1-4; D unclear. V was trimmed by 5 bases and J by 7 bases, leaving 14 bases between them. The CDR3 extends over 14 amino acids. Germline CDR1 and CDR2: MNHEY and SMNVEV (reference sequence). CDR3 DNA: TGTGCCAGCAGTCCGAGGGATGGCCGTGAAAAACTGTTTTTT. Translating it yields CASSPRDGREKLFF.

The chain links TRBV19 to TRBJ1-1; D unresolved. Trimming removed 5 bases from V and 1 base from J, with 14 bases in between. Germline CDR1 is LNHDA and CDR2 is SQIVND (reference sequence). CDR3 length: 15 amino acids. CDR3 protein: CASSVSGTRNTEAFF. As DNA, the CDR3 is TGTGCCAGTAGTGTCTCAGGCACGAGGAACACTGAAGCTTTCTTT.

This clone has only one observation. This chain uses TRBV11-2 with TRBJ2-1; 7 nucleotides line up with TRBD1. CDR3 size: 14 residues. V shed 3 bases and J 2 bases; nucleotides not matched to a gene: 1. Germline loops: CDR1 SGHAT, CDR2 FQNNGV. The CDR3 loop is CASSLTGTYNEQFF. The CDR3 coding sequence is TGTGCCAGCAGCTTGACAGGGACCTACAATGAGCAGTTCTTC.

This sequence joins TRBV7-9 and TRBJ1-4, with unresolved D. The germline gives CDR1 SEHNR, CDR2 FQNEAQ (reference sequence). V gave up 7 bases and J gave up 3 bases, with 12 bases separating them. The CDR3 length is 14 residues. The CDR3 DNA sequence: TGTGCCAGCATCGCCGGCGCGGCTAATGAAAAACTGTTTTTT. Translated, it gives CASIAGAANEKLFF.

The V and J genes are TRBV20-1 and TRBJ1-3; no reliable D call. Looked up from germline, CDR1 is DFQATT and CDR2 is SNEGSKA (reference sequence). V was trimmed by 7 bases and J by 4 bases, leaving 8 bases between them. The CDR3 is 11 amino acids. CDR3 sequence reads: CSVQSGNTIYF. CDR3 coding DNA: TGCAGTGTACAATCAGGAAACACCATATATTTT.

This rearrangement joins TRBV29-1 to TRBJ1-2; D gene uncertain. Germline V gene sequence: CDR1 SQVTM, CDR2 ANQGSEA. The CDR3 is 11 residues long. The CDR3 region is CSYGTNYGYTF. In DNA form, the CDR3 reads TGCTCCTACGGGACTAACTATGGCTACACCTTC.

The chain's CDR3 is CASSPFRPQGDRGSYEQYF. CDR3 coding DNA: TGTGCCAGCTCACCATTTAGGCCGCAGGGGGACAGGGGTTCCTACGAGCAGTACTTC. The V call is TRBV18, the J call TRBJ2-7, with 10 bases that match TRBD1. CDR3 length: 19 residues. Germline trimming cut 2 bases from V and 1 base from J; bases unmatched to any gene: 14. Germline loops: CDR1 KGHSH, CDR2 LQKENI.

The chain has TRBV11-2 and TRBJ1-2; weak D call: TRBD1 (5 bases). This CDR3 has 15 residues. Looked up from germline, CDR1 is SGHAT and CDR2 is FQNNGV. The V end lost 5 bases, the J end lost 1 base, and 14 bases lay between the germline ends. CDR3 DNA: TGTGCCAGCAGCCCAAGTGGGGGGGGTAACTATGGCTACACCTTC. It encodes CASSPSGGGNYGYTF.

The rearrangement links TRBV5-4 to TRBJ1-5; D uncertain. This CDR3 region has 13 residues. Trimming took 2 bases from V and 3 from J, leaving 6 bases between them. Germline CDR1 and CDR2: SGHNT and YYREEE (reference sequence). In nucleotides, the CDR3 is TGTGCCAGCAGCTTAGACAACAATCAGCCCCAGCATTTT. Amino acids: CASSLDNNQPQHF.

The chain links TRBV9 to TRBJ1-2, with D possibly TRBD1 on 6 matching bases. The CDR3 is 15 residues long. The V and J ends lost 0 bases and 8 bases respectively, with 17 bases between them. Germline V lookup: CDR1 SGDLS, CDR2 YYNGEE. The CDR3 spells CASSVGAGDYMGYTF. The CDR3, as DNA: TGTGCCAGCAGCGTAGGGGCAGGGGACTATATGGGCTACACCTTC. Looking up the rest from reference TRBV9 and TRBJ1-2 gives the full variable domain: DSGVTQTPKHLITATGQRVTLRCSPRSGDLSVYWYQQSLDQGLQFLIQYYNGEERAKGNILERFSAQQFPDLHSELNLSSLELGDSALYFCASSVGAGDYMGYTFGSGTRLTVV.

This clone was picked up a small number of times. V usage is TRBV4-2 and J usage is TRBJ2-2; D gene uncertain. The CDR3 runs 15 residues. V gave up 1 base and J gave up 5 bases, with 11 bases separating them. CDR1 is LGHNA and CDR2 is YNFKEQ in the germline V gene. CDR3 bases: TGTGCCAGCAGCCAAGTGCTGGGCGCGACCGGGGAGCTGTTTTTT. Its protein product is CASSQVLGATGELFF.

The V and J genes are TRBV5-1 and TRBJ1-2; D uncertain. V lost 1 base and J lost 0, with 10 bases in between. The CDR3 runs to 15 residues. Germline V gene sequence: CDR1 SGHRS, CDR2 YFSETQ. The CDR3 DNA follows: TGCGCCAGCAGCTTGAGGGAGGGAGCTAACTATGGCTACACCTTC. It is translated as CASSLREGANYGYTF.

The CDR3 spells CASTDPLTSHEQYF. In DNA, the CDR3 is TGTGCCAGCACCGATCCCCTAACTAGTCACGAGCAGTACTTC. The J gene is TRBJ2-7, the V gene TRBV6-6, with D possibly matching TRBD2 (5 bases). CDR1 and CDR2 from the germline V gene are MNHNY and SVGAGI (reference sequence). The CDR3 has 14 residues. Trimming stripped 7 bases from V and 5 bases from J, with 18 bases between.

The rearrangement links TRBV18 to TRBJ2-7; a possible D gene is TRBD1 (5 bases). Trimming took off 6 bases at V and 3 bases at J, with 9 bases between the two ends. From germline, CDR1 is KGHSH and CDR2 LQKENI. This CDR3 spans 12 amino acids. The CDR3 region is CASSPDSYEQYV. CDR3 in DNA: TGTGCCAGCTCGCCCGACAGCTACGAGCAGTACGTC.

In this sample, this clone turned up once. This rearrangement joins TRBV4-2 to TRBJ1-1; weak D call: TRBD1 (6 bases). The CDR3 sequence is 15 residues long. Per germline, CDR1 LGHNA and CDR2 YNFKEQ. V was shortened by 4 bases and J by 4 bases, with 16 bases between the two germline ends. In DNA, the CDR3 is TGTGCCAGCAGCCTCCTTGGGGGCGGCGTCACTGAAGCTTTCTTT. Translation: CASSLLGGGVTEAFF.

V is TRBV2 and J is TRBJ1-6; no clear D gene. Per the germline V gene, CDR1 is SNHLY and CDR2 is FYNNEI. The germline V and J ends were trimmed by 8 bases and 0 bases, with 11 bases remaining between them. The CDR3 contains 15 residues. The CDR3 DNA reads TGTGCCAGCGGGCTCCCTGGCTCCTATAATTCACCCCTCCACTTT. Amino acids: CASGLPGSYNSPLHF.

This clone was recorded only once. The chain carries TRBV6-5 and TRBJ1-3; 8 bases agree with TRBD1. The CDR3 runs to 16 residues. Germline values: CDR1 MNHEY, CDR2 SVGAGI. The V and J ends lost 2 bases and 1 base, in that order; junction bases with no gene match: 4. DNA for the CDR3: TGTGCCAGCAGTTACGGGACAGGCCGTTCTGGAAACACCATATATTTT. It yields the protein CASSYGTGRSGNTIYF.

Only one count was recorded for this clone. The V gene is TRBV12-3 or TRBV12-4, the J gene TRBJ1-3, with a weak D call TRBD1 (5 bases). The CDR3 extends over 13 amino acids. V was pared by 9 bases and J by 0 bases, with 9 bases between. The CDR3 is CASRQSSGNTIYF. CDR3 sequence (DNA): TGTGCCAGTCGACAGAGCTCTGGAAACACCATATATTTT.

This CDR3 reads CSASPSGGEQFF. The CDR3 nucleotides read TGCAGTGCTAGTCCATCGGGGGGTGAGCAGTTCTTC. V usage is TRBV20-1 and J usage is TRBJ2-1; 7 bases agree with TRBD2. Looked up from germline, CDR1 is DFQATT and CDR2 is SNEGSKA (reference sequence). V was clipped by 3 bases and J by 9 bases; unmatched bases: 5. The CDR3 has 12 amino acids.